These 20 T cell receptor beta chains came from one sample sequenced in a study of CD8+ T cells in alopecia areata. In each case, RNA was isolated and then reverse transcribed into cDNA as the sequencing template. Repertoires were generated with immunoSEQ multiplex PCR, while TCRdb's copy carries only in-frame clones and drops some. The repertoire consists of 120,000 or so clones, with about 50% occurring once and the leading ten covering about 11%. The sequenced sample consisted of NKG2D-low CD8+ T cells sorted from blood. The receptors here all came from a human donor with alopecia areata.

This clone was detected a few times. The rearrangement uses TRBV7-3 and TRBJ2-1; TRBD1 agrees at 7 bases. The CDR3 extends over 16 amino acids. CDR1 is SGHTA and CDR2 is FQGTGA in the germline V gene. The J segment lost 3 bases and the V segment lost 0 bases, leaving 5 bases of the junction unmatched. CDR3 coding DNA: TGTGCCAGCAGCTTAACATCGACAGGGTTCTACAATGAGCAGTTCTTC. It specifies CASSLTSTGFYNEQFF. Drawing the rest from reference TRBV7-3 and TRBJ2-1, the complete variable domain is GAGVSQTPSNKVTEKGKYVELRCDPISGHTALYWYRQSLGQGPEFLIYFQGTGAADDSGLPNDRFFAVRPEGSVSTLKIQRTERGDSAVYLCASSLTSTGFYNEQFFGPGTRLTVL.

This clone has only a few counts. The rearrangement uses TRBV9 and TRBJ2-4, with 7 bases aligning to TRBD2. This CDR3 has 18 residues. V gave up 8 bases and J gave up 1 base; unmatched junction bases: 18. Germline values: CDR1 SGDLS, CDR2 YYNGEE. The CDR3 loop reads CASASGTTVHGAKNIQYF. The CDR3 bases are TGTGCCAGTGCATCCGGGACTACCGTACACGGGGCCAAAAACATTCAGTACTTC. Variable domain in full (rest from reference TRBV9 and TRBJ2-4): DSGVTQTPKHLITATGQRVTLRCSPRSGDLSVYWYQQSLDQGLQFLIQYYNGEERAKGNILERFSAQQFPDLHSELNLSSLELGDSALYFCASASGTTVHGAKNIQYFGAGTRLSVL.

This clone was detected only a few times. The chain recombines TRBV7-6 with TRBJ2-7; D perhaps matches TRBD2 (6 bases). The CDR3 has 12 residues. With 5 bases removed from V and 5 bases from J, the gap between germline ends came to 10 bases. Germline values: CDR1 SGHVS, CDR2 FNYEAQ. The CDR3 reads CASSPGSHEQYF. The CDR3 DNA follows: TGTGCCAGCAGCCCCGGGAGCCACGAGCAGTACTTC.

The chain joins TRBV4-1 to TRBJ2-3; TRBD2 matches 14 bases. The germline gives CDR1 MGHRA, CDR2 YSYEKL. V dropped 4 bases and J dropped 1; count of bases not matched to a gene: 10. CDR3 size: 19 residues. CDR3 nucleotides: TGCGCCAGCAGCCCGGGACTAGCGGGGGACCCAGGGGGCACAGATACGCAGTATTTT. Amino acid sequence: CASSPGLAGDPGGTDTQYF.

The chain carries TRBV4-3 and TRBJ2-7, with D maybe TRBD2 (5 bases). This CDR3 is 14 amino acids long. Germline V gives CDR1 LGHNA, CDR2 YSLEER. V lost 1 base and J 2 bases, leaving 9 bases between the germline ends. CDR3 region: CASSQGRGTYEQYF. The CDR3 DNA is TGCGCCAGCAGCCAAGGTCGGGGTACCTACGAGCAGTACTTC.

This sequence joins TRBV29-1 and TRBJ1-4; D is unclear. CDR1 is SQVTM and CDR2 is ANQGSEA in the germline V gene. Trimming cost V 8 bases and J 7 bases, with 14 bases left between them. CDR3 length: 12 amino acids. The CDR3 bases are TGCAGCATTCCGGGAGGGAGTGAAAAACTGTTTTTT. Translation gives CSIPGGSEKLFF.

The gene calls are TRBV27 and TRBJ2-2; D remains ambiguous. The CDR3 has 11 residues. The germline CDR1 and CDR2 sequences are MNHEY and SMNVEV (reference sequence). V was pared by 5 bases and J by 8 bases, with 6 bases between. As DNA, the CDR3 is TGTGCCAGCAGTCTCCTTGGGGAGCTGTTTTTT. Translated, it gives CASSLLGELFF.

The genes are TRBV2 and TRBJ2-4; D not resolved. There are 14 residues in the CDR3. CDR1 is SNHLY, CDR2 FYNNEI, per germline. Between the trimmed V and J ends, which lost 3 bases and 0 bases, there was a span of 6 bases. This CDR3 reads CASSDGRAKNIQYF. The DNA for the CDR3 is TGTGCCAGCAGTGATGGACGAGCCAAAAACATTCAGTACTTC. The variable domain in full, with the rest retrieved from reference TRBV2 and TRBJ2-4, is EPEVTQTPSHQVTQMGQEVILRCVPISNHLYFYWYRQILGQKVEFLVSFYNNEISEKSEIFDDQFSVERPDGSNFTLKIRSTKLEDSAMYFCASSDGRAKNIQYFGAGTRLSVL.

This clone was detected only a few times. The rearrangement joins TRBV29-1 to TRBJ2-3, with a tentative D call TRBD2 (6 bases). Germline V gene sequence: CDR1 SQVTM, CDR2 ANQGSEA. The CDR3 is made up of 16 amino acids. V lost 4 bases to trimming and J lost 0 bases, with 17 bases between them. The CDR3 DNA follows: TGCAGCGTTGTCTTTTTGCGGGGAATTAGCACAGATACGCAGTATTTT. It is translated as CSVVFLRGISTDTQYF.

The chain uses TRBV29-1 and TRBJ2-1; D is perhaps TRBD2 (6 bases). V lost 6 bases, J lost 8 bases, and 17 bases lay in between. CDR1 is SQVTM and CDR2 is ANQGSEA in the germline V gene. The CDR3 totals 13 residues. CDR3 sequence reads: CSVRDSFVDEQFF. Here the CDR3 DNA reads TGCAGCGTACGGGACTCATTTGTAGATGAGCAGTTCTTC.

A few counts support this clone. The J gene is TRBJ2-7, the V gene TRBV29-1, with 7 positions matching TRBD1. The V and J ends lost 8 bases and 1 base, in that order; junction bases with no gene match: 8. Germline V gene data show CDR1 as SQVTM and CDR2 as ANQGSEA. The length of the CDR3 is 13 residues. The CDR3 reads CSLRGPISYEQYF. The CDR3 nucleotides are TGCAGCTTGAGGGGGCCAATTTCCTACGAGCAGTACTTC.

This clone turned up a few times. Other nucleotide sequences from this sample produce the same CDR3. This chain uses TRBV27 with TRBJ2-3; D gene uncertain. V lost 3 bases and J 4 bases, leaving 2 bases between the germline ends. The CDR3 length is 11 residues. Germline V gene lookup returns CDR1 MNHEY and CDR2 SMNVEV (reference sequence). For the CDR3, the DNA is TGTGCCAGCAGTTTGGCAGATACGCAGTATTTT. It encodes CASSLADTQYF.

The J gene is TRBJ2-5, the V gene TRBV7-9, with TRBD1 identical over 10 bases. This CDR3 has 14 amino acids. The ends lost 4 bases at V and 5 bases at J; junction bases unmatched: 4. Germline V lookup: CDR1 SEHNR, CDR2 FQNEAQ (reference sequence). This CDR3 is CASSWGQGQETQYF. In DNA, the CDR3 is TGTGCCAGCAGCTGGGGACAGGGGCAGGAGACCCAGTACTTC.

The table lists this clone with a few counts. The chain has TRBV28 and TRBJ2-7; D perhaps matches TRBD2 (5 bases). The V end was cut by 9 bases, the J end by 2 bases, with 11 bases between. The germline CDR1 and CDR2 sequences are MDHEN and SYDVKM. The CDR3 length is 12 residues. The CDR3 is CASGRGTYEQYF. In DNA form, the CDR3 reads TGTGCCAGTGGACGGGGAACCTACGAGCAGTACTTC.

Notes on this clone: This CDR3 is also generated by other DNA sequences in the sample. In DNA, the CDR3 is TGTGCCAGCAGTTTAGGGGACGAGCAGTACTTC. Protein product: CASSLGDEQYF. V usage is TRBV27 and J usage is TRBJ2-7, with no clear D. The CDR3 loop spans 11 amino acids. Trimming took 2 bases from V and 5 from J, leaving 4 bases between them. CDR1 is MNHEY and CDR2 is SMNVEV in the germline V gene (reference sequence).

The gene calls are TRBV7-2 and TRBJ2-7, with D perhaps given as TRBD1 or TRBD2 (5 bases each). Germline CDR1 is SGHTA and CDR2 is FQGNSA. The CDR3 covers 15 residues. Trimming stripped 0 bases from V and 3 bases from J, with 12 bases between. The CDR3 bases are TGTGCCAGCAGCTTAGCGCCCGGGACCATCTACGAGCAGTACTTC. It yields the protein CASSLAPGTIYEQYF. Variable domain in full (rest from reference TRBV7-2 and TRBJ2-7): GAGVSQSPSNKVTEKGKDVELRCDPISGHTALYWYRQSLGQGLEFLIYFQGNSAPDKSGLPSDRFSAERTGGSVSTLTIQRTQQEDSAVYLCASSLAPGTIYEQYFGPGTRLTVT.

The CDR3 DNA sequence: TGTGCCAGCAGCTTAGGGTCCTACGAGCAGTACTTC. Translation gives CASSLGSYEQYF. This chain joins TRBV11-2 and TRBJ2-7, with no clear D. CDR3 length: 12 residues. Germline CDR1 SGHAT, CDR2 FQNNGV. Trimming took 1 base from V and 1 from J, leaving 2 bases between them.

Turning to this clone: One end of the junction fails to match germline, which may point to a read error. V is TRBV4-1 and J is TRBJ1-1; D gene ambiguous. Per the germline V gene, CDR1 is MGHRA and CDR2 is YSYEKL. The CDR3 sequence is 13 residues long. CDR3 sequence reads: CASSQEGNAEAFF. CDR3 DNA: TGCGCCAGCAGCCAAGAGGGGAACGCTGAAGCTTTCTTT.

As for this clone: This specimen includes other DNA sequences encoding the same CDR3. The rearrangement links TRBV30 to TRBJ2-1; D is perhaps TRBD2 (5 bases). Germline CDR1 GTSNPN, CDR2 SVGIG (reference sequence). This CDR3 is 13 amino acids long. V was clipped by 0 bases and J by 7 bases, with 10 bases between them. CDR3 loop: CAWSVLGGNEQFF. DNA for the CDR3: TGTGCCTGGAGTGTACTAGGTGGAAATGAGCAGTTCTTC.

The chain carries TRBV9 and TRBJ2-1; 8 nucleotides match TRBD2. Germline CDR1 SGDLS, CDR2 YYNGEE. Losses at the gene ends were 1 base for V and 0 bases for J; bases not matched to a gene: 3. CDR3 size: 16 residues. CDR3 residues: CASSVSGGSSYNEQFF. For the CDR3, the DNA is TGTGCCAGCAGCGTATCGGGGGGGAGCTCCTACAATGAGCAGTTCTTC.